The 17 T cell receptor beta chains given below trace back to one sample, sequenced in a study of T cell responses to AZD1222 COVID-19 vaccine. Measured with immunoSEQ multiplex PCR; TCRdb has only the in-frame clones, and not every one. This table has approximately 70,000 clones, more than 80% appearing once. The sample consisted of peripheral blood, taken on day 0 of AZD1222 vaccination. The receptors stem from an adult in good health.

The chain is built from TRBV6-5 and TRBJ2-5; the D is unclear. This CDR3 is built from 14 residues. The ends were cut back, 0 bases at V and 1 base at J, with 6 bases in the middle. CDR1 is MNHEY and CDR2 is SVGAGI in the germline V gene. CDR3 residues: CASSYSWGQETQYF. CDR3 nucleotides: TGTGCCAGCAGTTACTCTTGGGGCCAAGAGACCCAGTACTTC.

This chain links TRBV27 with TRBJ2-7; 7 bases agree with TRBD1. The CDR3 has 14 amino acids. J gave up 2 bases and V 5 bases, and 6 bases lay outside the gene matches. Germline V gene sequence: CDR1 MNHEY, CDR2 SMNVEV (reference sequence). The CDR3 sequence: CASSLRTGPYEQYF. The CDR3 nucleotides are TGTGCCAGCAGTCTGAGGACAGGACCCTACGAGCAGTACTTC.

The rearrangement uses TRBV11-3 and TRBJ2-3; D gene ambiguous. The CDR3 totals 14 residues. The V end lost 5 bases, the J end lost 6 bases, and 15 bases lay between the germline ends. Germline V gene lookup returns CDR1 SGHNT and CDR2 YENEEA. This CDR3 reads CASSARLGGDTQYF. The CDR3 bases are TGTGCCAGCAGCGCTCGACTGGGTGGGGATACGCAGTATTTT.

This clone is a singleton in its sample. The CDR3 spells CASNRVTDTQYF. The CDR3, as DNA: TGTGCCAGTAACAGGGTAACTGATACGCAGTATTTT. The chain employs TRBV28 and TRBJ2-3; D is possibly TRBD1 (6 bases). V was cut by 9 bases and J by 6 bases, with 13 bases left in between. CDR1 and CDR2 (germline): MDHEN, SYDVKM. The CDR3 runs to 12 residues.

This clone came up a few times. The rearrangement joins TRBV4-2 to TRBJ2-2; no clear D. Germline-derived CDR1 and CDR2 are LGHNA and YNFKEQ. Deletions cut 6 bases from V and 0 bases from J, with 14 bases between. This CDR3 has 16 amino acids. In DNA, the CDR3 is TGTGCCAGCAGGAAGGAACGGTGGGCGAACACCGGGGAGCTGTTTTTT. This encodes CASRKERWANTGELFF.

This rearrangement joins TRBV28 to TRBJ1-3, with unresolved D. The V end lost 3 bases, the J end lost 0 bases, and 6 bases lay between the germline ends. The CDR3 runs 14 residues. From germline, CDR1 is MDHEN and CDR2 SYDVKM. Here the CDR3 reads CASSFLYSGNTIYF. DNA for the CDR3: TGTGCCAGCAGTTTCTTGTACTCTGGAAACACCATATATTTT.

The V call is TRBV6-7, the J call TRBJ2-5; tentatively, D is TRBD1 (5 bases). TRBV6-7 is an ORF, with its function uncertain. V was clipped by 0 bases and J by 5 bases, with 13 bases between them. The CDR3 is made up of 15 amino acids. In DNA, the CDR3 is TGTGCCAGCAGTTACTCGGGCAGGGTCCTGGAGACCCAGTACTTC. Residues: CASSYSGRVLETQYF.

The sample holds a few counts of this clone. The chain combines TRBV19 with TRBJ1-4; D unresolved. Germline V gene sequence: CDR1 LNHDA, CDR2 SQIVND (reference sequence). Trimming stripped 2 bases from V and 3 bases from J, with 4 bases between. CDR3 length: 13 residues. CDR3 in DNA: TGTGCCAGTAGTATATTGCCTAATGAAAAACTGTTTTTT. Translated: CASSILPNEKLFF.

The V and J genes are TRBV7-3 and TRBJ2-2; 10 nucleotides match TRBD1. Germline trimming cut 2 bases from V and 0 bases from J; bases unmatched to any gene: 3. This CDR3 has 17 residues. The germline CDR1 and CDR2 sequences are SGHTA and FQGTGA. CDR3 region: CASSLGQGGSNTGELFF. The CDR3 DNA follows: TGTGCCAGCAGCTTAGGACAGGGGGGATCGAACACCGGGGAGCTGTTTTTT.

The genes are TRBV6-5 and TRBJ2-5; weak D call: TRBD2 (5 bases). Germline loops: CDR1 MNHEY, CDR2 SVGAGI. The CDR3 loop spans 13 amino acids. Trimming took 2 bases from V and 4 from J, leaving 8 bases between them. The CDR3 DNA sequence: TGTGCCAGCAGTTACCGGGGTCCAGAGACCCAGTACTTC. This codes for CASSYRGPETQYF.

This clone was detected only a few times. This sequence joins TRBV3-1 (or the pseudogene TRBV3-2) and TRBJ2-1; D might be TRBD1 or TRBD2, each matching 5 bases. CDR1 is LGHDT, CDR2 YNNKEL, per germline (reference sequence). The V and J ends lost 5 bases and 3 bases respectively, with 11 bases between them. This CDR3 comprises 14 residues. Here the CDR3 DNA reads TGTGCCAGCAGCTGGGGACCAGACTACAATGAGCAGTTCTTC. Translation gives CASSWGPDYNEQFF.

The V gene is TRBV27, the J gene TRBJ1-4; D is perhaps TRBD1 (5 bases). Trimming took off 6 bases at V and 6 bases at J, with 14 bases between the two ends. Germline V gene data show CDR1 as MNHEY and CDR2 as SMNVEV (reference sequence). The CDR3 sequence is 14 residues long. The CDR3 protein is CASSVARDHEKLFF. In DNA, the CDR3 is TGTGCCAGCAGCGTCGCCAGGGACCATGAAAAACTGTTTTTT. The whole variable domain, remainder taken from reference TRBV27 and TRBJ1-4, is EAQVTQNPRYLITVTGKKLTVTCSQNMNHEYMSWYRQDPGLGLRQIYYSMNVEVTDKGDVPEGYKVSRKEKRNFPLILESPSPNQTSLYFCASSVARDHEKLFFGSGTQLSVL.

The chain combines TRBV5-5 with TRBJ1-2; the match to TRBD1 covers 7 bases. The J segment lost 3 bases and the V segment lost 1 base, leaving 0 bases of the junction unmatched. Germline assignment: CDR1 SGHKS and CDR2 YYEKEE (reference sequence). The CDR3 contains 13 residues. CDR3 loop: CASSLTGDYGYTF. The CDR3 region has the DNA TGTGCCAGCAGCTTGACAGGGGACTATGGCTACACCTTC.

The V call is TRBV15, the J call TRBJ2-5; D is uncertain. V was trimmed by 5 bases and J by 1 base, leaving 5 bases between them. The CDR3 runs 12 residues. From germline, CDR1 is LNHNV and CDR2 YYDKDF (reference sequence). CDR3 bases: TGTGCCACCAGCCAGGTCCAAGAGACCCAGTACTTC. Amino acids: CATSQVQETQYF.

The chain's CDR3 is CASSIVAGSSGEQFF. CDR3 sequence (DNA): TGTGCCAGTAGTATAGTGGCCGGGAGTTCAGGTGAGCAGTTCTTC. The rearrangement joins TRBV19 to TRBJ2-1, with D perhaps TRBD2 (6 bases). V lost 1 base and J lost 9, with 16 bases in between. Germline V CDR1 and CDR2: LNHDA, SQIVND (reference sequence). CDR3 length equals 15 residues.

V usage is TRBV28 and J usage is TRBJ2-2, with a tentative D call TRBD2 (6 bases). Trimming left V 5 bases short and J 3 bases short, with 10 bases between. The CDR3 has 14 amino acids. CDR1 and CDR2 from the germline V gene are MDHEN and SYDVKM. This chain's CDR3 is CASSPGGYTGELFF. The CDR3 DNA follows: TGTGCCAGCAGTCCCGGGGGTTACACCGGGGAGCTGTTTTTT.

This CDR3 is CATSGFWAGASNEQFF. The CDR3 DNA sequence: TGTGCCACCAGCGGGTTTTGGGCGGGGGCCTCCAATGAGCAGTTCTTC. The chain has TRBV15 and TRBJ2-1, with D possibly being TRBD2 (7 bases). The CDR3 length is 16 residues. V shed 5 bases and J shed 6 bases, with 20 bases lying between them. Germline loops: CDR1 LNHNV, CDR2 YYDKDF (reference sequence).